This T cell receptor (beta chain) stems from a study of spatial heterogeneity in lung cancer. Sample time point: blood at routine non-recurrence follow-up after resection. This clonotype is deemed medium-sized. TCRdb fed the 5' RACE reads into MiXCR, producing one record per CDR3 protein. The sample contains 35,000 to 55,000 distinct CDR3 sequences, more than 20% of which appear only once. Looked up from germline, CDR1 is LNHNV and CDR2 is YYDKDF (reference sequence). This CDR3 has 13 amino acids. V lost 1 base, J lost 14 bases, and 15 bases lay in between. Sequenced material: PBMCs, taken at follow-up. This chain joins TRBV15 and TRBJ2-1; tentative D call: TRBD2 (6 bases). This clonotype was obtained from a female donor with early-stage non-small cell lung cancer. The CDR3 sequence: CATSRGEAARKFF. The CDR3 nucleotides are TGTGCCACCAGCAGAGGGGAGGCAGCCAGGAAGTTCTTC.